These 23 T cell receptor beta chains originate from one sample sequenced in a study of T cell responses to AZD1222 COVID-19 vaccine. Clones were read by immunoSEQ multiplex PCR, and TCRdb kept only the in-frame ones, dropping some. The profile shows about 130,000 clones, roughly 92% of them singletons. The sample was peripheral blood, taken 28 days after the second AZD1222 dose. The receptors come from an adult who received the AZD1222 COVID-19 vaccine.

The genes are TRBV7-3 and TRBJ2-1; 7 bases match TRBD2. Germline loops: CDR1 SGHTA, CDR2 FQGTGA. The CDR3 has 17 residues. The trim removed 2 bases at V and 0 bases at J, leaving 7 bases unmatched. CDR3 nucleotide sequence: TGTGCCAGCAGCTTATTCGCCACGGGGGGCTCCTACAATGAGCAGTTCTTC. This gives the protein CASSLFATGGSYNEQFF.

The V gene is TRBV13, the J gene TRBJ1-1; TRBD1 agrees at 7 bases. Germline CDR1 is PRHDT and CDR2 is FYEKMQ (reference sequence). This CDR3 region has 14 residues. Trimming removed 3 bases from V and 1 base from J; junction bases left unmatched: 2. The CDR3 reads CASSFRGGNTEAFF. The DNA for the CDR3 is TGTGCCAGCAGCTTCAGGGGGGGGAACACTGAAGCTTTCTTT.

The V call is TRBV4-2, the J call TRBJ2-7; 11 positions agree with TRBD1. From germline, CDR1 is LGHNA and CDR2 YNFKEQ. CDR3 length: 15 residues. V dropped 2 bases and J dropped 4; count of bases not matched to a gene: 4. This CDR3 is CASSQRTGGEYEQYF. CDR3 sequence (DNA): TGTGCCAGCAGCCAACGGACAGGGGGCGAATACGAGCAGTACTTC.

This clone was detected once. V gene TRBV19 combines with J gene TRBJ1-2; 7 bases are a match to TRBD1. V shed 5 bases, J shed 2 bases, and the junction held 14 bases outside the gene matches. Germline V gene data show CDR1 as LNHDA and CDR2 as SQIVND (reference sequence). This CDR3 has 17 residues. The CDR3 region is CASSARDRTSHNYGYTF. Written as DNA, the CDR3 is TGTGCCAGTAGTGCCCGGGACAGAACGTCCCACAACTATGGCTACACCTTC.

The table lists this clone with a count of one. This sequence joins TRBV19 and TRBJ1-6; 9 nucleotides match TRBD1. The V and J ends lost 5 bases and 9 bases, in that order; junction bases with no gene match: 8. The CDR3 is 15 amino acids. Per the germline V gene, CDR1 is LNHDA and CDR2 is SQIVND (reference sequence). The DNA of the CDR3 is TGTGCCAGTAGTCCCTTGACAGGGGGGACTTCACCCCTCCACTTT. It translates to CASSPLTGGTSPLHF.

This clone came up a few times. The CDR3 spells CASSYSPSGANVLTF. CDR3 nucleotide sequence: TGTGCCAGCAGTTACTCCCCCTCTGGGGCCAACGTCCTGACTTTC. The V gene is TRBV6-5, the J gene TRBJ2-6, with D hard to call. Germline V gene sequence: CDR1 MNHEY, CDR2 SVGAGI. The CDR3 is made up of 15 amino acids. Trimming cost V 0 bases and J 0 bases, with 3 bases left between them.

The count of this clone is one. This chain uses TRBV6-5 with TRBJ1-1, with unresolved D. The CDR3 is 13 residues long. V dropped 7 bases and J dropped 5 bases, with 14 bases sitting between them. The germline CDR1 and CDR2 sequences are MNHEY and SVGAGI. The CDR3 sequence: CASKDGVGTEAFF. CDR3 DNA sequence: TGTGCCAGCAAGGACGGGGTAGGTACTGAAGCTTTCTTT.

The V gene is TRBV3-1 (or the pseudogene TRBV3-2), the J gene TRBJ1-2; D is unclear. The V and J ends lost 4 bases and 3 bases respectively, with 9 bases between them. Germline V gene lookup returns CDR1 LGHDT and CDR2 YNNKEL (reference sequence). This CDR3 has 13 residues. In DNA form, the CDR3 reads TGTGCCAGCAGCCGGGAAGCGGACTATGGCTACACCTTC. Protein product: CASSREADYGYTF.

This chain uses TRBV30 with TRBJ2-3; D is perhaps TRBD2 (6 bases). The germline V and J ends were trimmed by 2 bases and 6 bases, with 9 bases remaining between them. Germline-derived CDR1 and CDR2 are GTSNPN and SVGIG (reference sequence). The CDR3 has 12 residues. The CDR3 DNA reads TGTGCCTGGAGTCCAGGGAGGGATACGCAGTATTTT. Protein product: CAWSPGRDTQYF.

This clone was seen a handful of times. The genes are TRBV6-6 and TRBJ2-3; TRBD2 matches 9 bases. The CDR3 sequence is 15 residues long. Per the germline V gene, CDR1 is MNHNY and CDR2 is SVGAGI (reference sequence). The ends lost 3 bases at V and 4 bases at J; junction bases unmatched: 5. This CDR3 reads CASSYGGGEADTQYF. The CDR3 nucleotides are TGTGCCAGCAGTTATGGCGGGGGGGAGGCAGATACGCAGTATTTT.

V is TRBV5-1 and J is TRBJ2-7, with D maybe TRBD1 (6 bases). Germline V lookup: CDR1 SGHRS, CDR2 YFSETQ. With 5 bases removed from V and 0 bases from J, the gap between germline ends came to 12 bases. The CDR3 consists of 14 residues. CDR3 in DNA: TGCGCCAGCAGGGTACAGGGTAACTCCTACGAGCAGTACTTC. Its translation is CASRVQGNSYEQYF.

J is TRBJ2-2 and V is TRBV7-2; 7 nucleotides line up with TRBD2. Trimming took 1 base from V and 6 from J; bases not matched to a gene: 11. Germline assignment: CDR1 SGHTA and CDR2 FQGNSA. The CDR3 extends over 17 amino acids. The CDR3 reads CASSLGASGRGPGELFF. For the CDR3, the DNA is TGTGCCAGCAGCTTAGGGGCTAGCGGTCGAGGACCCGGGGAGCTGTTTTTT.

The rearrangement links TRBV7-2 to TRBJ1-1; 7 bases match TRBD1. Germline lookup yields CDR1 SGHTA and CDR2 FQGNSA. V shed 6 bases, J shed 10 bases, and the junction held 17 bases outside the gene matches. CDR3 length: 15 residues. CDR3 in amino acids: CASSPIGTDRMGAFF. DNA of the CDR3: TGTGCCAGCAGTCCTATCGGGACAGACCGAATGGGAGCTTTCTTT.

The chain joins TRBV5-1 to TRBJ2-3, with 13 bases that match TRBD2. In germline, CDR1 is SGHRS, CDR2 YFSETQ. The CDR3 covers 15 residues. The V and J ends lost 5 bases and 3 bases, in that order; junction bases with no gene match: 3. CDR3 loop: CASRPLAGGTDTQYF. As DNA, the CDR3 is TGCGCCAGCAGACCACTAGCGGGGGGGACAGATACGCAGTATTTT.

This chain links TRBV7-9 with TRBJ1-1; tentatively, D is TRBD1 (6 bases). Trimming shortened V by 5 bases and J by 1 base, and 11 bases separated the two germline ends. CDR3 length equals 14 residues. Germline loops: CDR1 SEHNR, CDR2 FQNEAQ (reference sequence). The CDR3 DNA follows: TGTGCCAGCAGCCTATTACAGGGGAACACTGAAGCTTTCTTT. It specifies CASSLLQGNTEAFF. Supplemented by reference TRBV7-9 and TRBJ1-1, the full variable domain reads DTGVSQNPRHKITKRGQNVTFRCDPISEHNRLYWYRQTLGQGPEFLTYFQNEAQLEKSRLLSDRFSAERPKGSFSTLEIQRTEQGDSAMYLCASSLLQGNTEAFFGQGTRLTVV.

This clone was observed a single time. V is TRBV3-1 (or the pseudogene TRBV3-2) and J is TRBJ2-2; no clear D gene. V lost 4 bases and J 2 bases, leaving 14 bases between the germline ends. This CDR3 is 16 amino acids long. CDR1 is LGHDT, CDR2 YNNKEL, per germline (reference sequence). The CDR3 sequence is CASSLLGAPNTGELFF. The DNA of the CDR3 is TGTGCCAGCAGCCTTCTAGGAGCGCCTAACACCGGGGAGCTGTTTTTT.

The genes are TRBV12-3 or TRBV12-4 and TRBJ1-2; maybe TRBD1 (6 bases). The CDR3 spans 13 residues. Trimming shortened V by 2 bases and J by 4 bases, and 8 bases separated the two germline ends. This chain's CDR3 is CASSLLGGYGYTF. The CDR3 nucleotides are TGTGCCAGCAGTTTATTAGGGGGCTATGGCTACACCTTC.

This chain connects TRBV5-6 to TRBJ2-1; the match to TRBD2 covers 8 bases. CDR1 is SGHDT, CDR2 YYEEEE, per germline. V lost 0 bases, J lost 6 bases, and 8 bases stayed unmatched. CDR3 length: 16 residues. The CDR3 region is CASSLAGTRSLNEQFF. The CDR3, as DNA: TGTGCCAGCAGCTTGGCAGGGACTAGAAGTCTCAATGAGCAGTTCTTC. The full variable domain, with the rest looked up from reference TRBV5-6 and TRBJ2-1, is DAGVTQSPTHLIKTRGQQVTLRCSPKSGHDTVSWYQQALGQGPQFIFQYYEEEERQRGNFPDRFSGHQFPNYSSELNVNALLLGDSALYLCASSLAGTRSLNEQFFGPGTRLTVL.

This chain joins TRBV12-3 or TRBV12-4 and TRBJ1-2; D gene uncertain. The CDR3 sequence is 12 residues long. Between the trimmed V and J ends, which lost 3 bases and 8 bases, there was a span of 10 bases. CDR3 nucleotides: TGTGCCAGCAGTTTCGGTTTTAGGGGCTACACCTTC. Translation: CASSFGFRGYTF.

The chain combines TRBV5-1 with TRBJ1-5; a weak D match, TRBD1 (6 bases). V lost 4 bases to trimming and J lost 7 bases, with 18 bases between them. The germline CDR1 and CDR2 sequences are SGHRS and YFSETQ. The CDR3 length is 15 residues. The CDR3 DNA sequence: TGCGCCAGCAGCCTCCTGGGGGCGGGAGGCCAGCCCCAGCATTTT. Amino acids: CASSLLGAGGQPQHF.

This clone was detected only once. V usage is TRBV19 and J usage is TRBJ1-4; D perhaps matches TRBD1 (6 bases). The CDR3 sequence is 15 residues long. Trimming removed 7 bases from V and 0 bases from J, with 12 bases in between. Looked up from germline, CDR1 is LNHDA and CDR2 is SQIVND (reference sequence). CDR3 sequence reads: CASKKGVSTNEKLFF. The DNA of the CDR3 is TGTGCCAGTAAGAAGGGGGTATCAACTAATGAAAAACTGTTTTTT.

The gene calls are TRBV7-2 and TRBJ1-2; D not resolved. Trimming cost V 3 bases and J 0 bases, with 14 bases left between them. The CDR3 length is 16 residues. Germline V CDR1 and CDR2: SGHTA, FQGNSA. DNA for the CDR3: TGTGCCAGCAGCTTGCTCCCGTCGAGTTCTAACTATGGCTACACCTTC. It encodes CASSLLPSSSNYGYTF.

V usage is TRBV7-9 and J usage is TRBJ1-5, with D unresolved. Trimming stripped 5 bases from V and 2 bases from J, with 16 bases between. The germline gives CDR1 SEHNR, CDR2 FQNEAQ (reference sequence). The CDR3 loop spans 16 amino acids. The CDR3 sequence: CASSLEWAGGNQPQHF. The CDR3 DNA is TGTGCCAGCAGCCTAGAGTGGGCGGGAGGCAATCAGCCCCAGCATTTT.